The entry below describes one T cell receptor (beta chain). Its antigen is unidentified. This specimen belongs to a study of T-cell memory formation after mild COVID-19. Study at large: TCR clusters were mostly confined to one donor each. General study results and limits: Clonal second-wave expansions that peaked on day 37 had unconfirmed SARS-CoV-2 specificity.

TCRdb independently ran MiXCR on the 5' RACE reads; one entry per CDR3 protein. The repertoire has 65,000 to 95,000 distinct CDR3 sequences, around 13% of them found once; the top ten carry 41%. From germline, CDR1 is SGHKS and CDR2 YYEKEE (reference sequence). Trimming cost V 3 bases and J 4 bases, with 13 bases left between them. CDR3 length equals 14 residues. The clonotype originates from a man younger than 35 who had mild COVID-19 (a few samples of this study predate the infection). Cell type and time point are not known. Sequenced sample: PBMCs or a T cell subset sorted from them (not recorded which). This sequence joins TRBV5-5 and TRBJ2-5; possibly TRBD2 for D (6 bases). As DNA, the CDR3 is TGTGCCAGCAGCTCCGGTGGAGCGGGAGAGACCCAGTACTTC. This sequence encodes CASSSGGAGETQYF.